The rows below give T cell receptor beta chains drawn from one sample of a study of blood T cells in healthy people across ages. Each CDR3 protein gets one entry after TCRdb re-called the 5' RACE reads with MiXCR. The repertoire holds roughly 800,000 distinct CDR3 sequences, with roughly 50% as singletons. The specimen sequenced was blood. These receptors originate from a man under 40 in good health. CDR3s include the opening cysteine and the closing phenylalanine or tryptophan. D genes are given only for firm matches. Some rows have no size entry. The others give once, few or many, or a class for an expanded clone.

d_call,clone_size,j_call,v_call,cdr3_aa,cdr3_nt
TRBD1,few,TRBJ2-7,TRBV20-1,CSAYRWGTGDYEQYF,TGCAGTGCATATCGTTGGGGGACAGGGGACTACGAGCAGTACTTC
.,.,TRBJ1-5,TRBV28,CASSRGGYSNQPQHF,TGTGCCAGCAGTCGAGGTGGTTATAGCAATCAGCCCCAGCATTTT
.,few,TRBJ2-5,TRBV4-2,CASSQEDSLGAQETQYF,TGTGCCAGCAGCCAGGAGGACTCACTGGGGGCCCAAGAGACCCAGTACTTC
.,few,TRBJ2-7,TRBV2,CASSVEQGPSYEQYF,TGTGCCAGCAGTGTTGAACAGGGTCCCTCCTACGAGCAGTACTTC
.,.,TRBJ2-1,TRBV29-1,CSVALGQIQETQFF,TGCAGCGTCGCGCTGGGGCAGATACAAGAGACCCAGTTCTTC
.,few,TRBJ2-7,TRBV20-1,CSASREHEQYF,TGCAGTGCCTCTAGGGAACACGAGCAGTACTTC
.,.,TRBJ2-7,TRBV20-1,CSARFGRPTYEQYF,TGCAGTGCTAGGTTCGGGCGCCCCACCTACGAGCAGTACTTC
.,few,TRBJ2-7,TRBV30,CAWSVSLNEQYF,TGTGCCTGGAGTGTCAGCCTCAACGAGCAGTACTTC
.,few,TRBJ2-1,TRBV6-2/TRBV6-3,CASSSQGEQFF,TGTGCCAGCAGTTCGCAGGGTGAGCAGTTCTTC
.,.,TRBJ2-5,TRBV12-5,CASLPGRTLFETQYF,TGTGCTAGCCTCCCGGGACGCACTCTATTCGAGACCCAGTACTTC
.,.,TRBJ2-3,TRBV20-1,CSAEGSPYTDTQYF,TGCAGTGCTGAGGGGAGTCCCTACACAGATACGCAGTATTTT
TRBD2,.,TRBJ2-7,TRBV20-1,CSASRCELAGGDEQYF,TGCAGTGCTAGTAGGTGTGAACTAGCGGGAGGGGATGAGCAGTACTTC
.,.,TRBJ1-2,TRBV6-1,CASSGFGMPVGYTF,TGTGCCAGCAGTGGATTCGGCATGCCGGTCGGCTACACCTTC
.,.,TRBJ2-7,TRBV27,CASRTVGSYEQYF,TGTGCCAGCAGGACAGTGGGGTCTTACGAGCAGTACTTC
TRBD1,.,TRBJ2-7,TRBV9,CASSTQGQTVSEQYF,TGTGCCAGCAGCACCCAGGGACAGACTGTGAGCGAGCAGTACTTC
TRBD1,few,TRBJ1-1,TRBV6-2/TRBV6-3,CASRPRTGGRSNTEAFF,TGTGCCAGCAGACCCCGGACAGGGGGAAGATCGAACACTGAAGCTTTCTTT
TRBD2,.,TRBJ2-1,TRBV4-3,CASSQETRLADYNEQFF,TGCGCCAGCAGCCAAGAAACCCGACTAGCGGATTACAATGAGCAGTTCTTC
.,.,TRBJ2-5,TRBV7-9,CASSPQGERSRRETQYF,TGTGCCAGCAGCCCCCAGGGTGAGCGCTCCAGGCGAGAGACCCAGTACTTC